The sequence of this T cell receptor beta chain was determined in a study of T-cell memory formation after mild COVID-19. Overall study context: TCR clusters largely stayed donor specific.

TCRdb reanalysed the 5' RACE reads using MiXCR and keeps one entry per CDR3 protein. The sample lists 220,000 or so distinct CDR3 sequences, 9% to 10% occurring once. CDR3 length equals 14 residues. Deletions cut 8 bases from V and 6 bases from J, with 17 bases between. The germline gives CDR1 SGHAT, CDR2 FQNNGV. This clonotype was recorded many times. The rearrangement links TRBV11-2 to TRBJ2-1, with D hard to call. The material sequenced was PBMCs or a T cell subset sorted from them (not recorded which). The receptor's source is a young man who had mild COVID-19 (a few samples of this study predate the infection). Cell type and time point are not known. In nucleotides, the CDR3 is TGTGCCAGCCGAGAGGTAGTAGCTGGCAATGAGCAGTTCTTC. Its translation: CASREVVAGNEQFF.